This TCR beta chain is from a study of shared clonotypes between healthy human individuals. The naive CD8 subset, CD45RO-negative cells positively selected for CCR7, excluded terminally differentiated effector memory CD45RA+ cells. Assay used: immunoSEQ multiplex PCR; TCRdb lists only in-frame clones, some missing. The profile shows about 800,000 clones, 95% to 97% of them singletons. Trimming took off 0 bases at V and 3 bases at J, with 9 bases between the two ends. The CDR3 spans 15 residues. The germline V gene has CDR1 WNHNN and CDR2 SYGVQD (reference sequence). This rearrangement joins TRBV10-1 to TRBJ1-5; a weak D match, TRBD1 (5 bases). This TCR was sampled from a man aged 25 to 40 in good health. The specimen sequenced was naive CD8+ T cells sorted from blood. Here the CDR3 DNA reads TGCGCCAGCAGTGAGTCGGGGCAGTTCAATCAGCCCCAGCATTTT. Translating gives CASSESGQFNQPQHF.